This T cell receptor beta chain emerged from a study of T-cell memory formation after mild COVID-19. Looking at the study overall: Among the donors, TCR clusters were largely specific to each donor.

Barcoded TCR alpha and TCR beta cDNA libraries with UMIs came from 5'RACE using constant-segment primers. TCRdb processed the 5' RACE reads anew with MiXCR; each CDR3 protein has one entry. The sample contains some 490,000 distinct CDR3 sequences, around a sixth of which appear only once. Study-level points and caveats: From day 15 to 85, contracting clones were balanced between CD4 and CD8, whereas later expanders leaned toward CD4+.

This clonotype was detected a few times. Its matching antigen is unknown. In germline, CDR1 is MNHEY, CDR2 SVGAGI. Trimming pared 0 bases from V and 4 bases from J, leaving 6 bases between. CDR3 length: 14 amino acids. Sequencing was performed on PBMCs or a T cell subset sorted from them (not recorded which). This receptor was obtained from an adult woman who had mild COVID-19 (a few samples of this study predate the infection). Cell type and time point are not known. V usage is TRBV6-5 and J usage is TRBJ2-2; D remains ambiguous. The CDR3 reads CASSYSAPTGELFF. The CDR3 bases are TGTGCCAGCAGTTACTCAGCCCCCACCGGGGAGCTGTTTTTT.